This T cell receptor (beta chain) was retrieved from a study of CD8 T cells in ankylosing spondylitis. This clonotype has a single count. TCRdb called the 5' RACE reads again in MiXCR, with one record for every CDR3 protein. The sample yields about 150,000 distinct CDR3 sequences, around 42% seen once. CDR3 length equals 16 residues. The germline V gene has CDR1 MNHEY and CDR2 SMNVEV (reference sequence). Trimming pared 3 bases from V and 4 bases from J, leaving 17 bases between. The rearrangement links TRBV27 to TRBJ2-3, with a possible D match to TRBD1 (5 bases). This receptor was obtained from a male donor with ankylosing spondylitis. The sample consisted of synovial fluid, either unsorted or a sorted T cell fraction (not recorded which). CDR3 in amino acids: CASSFYQVRVPDTQYF. As DNA, the CDR3 is TGTGCCAGCAGTTTTTACCAGGTCAGGGTCCCAGATACGCAGTATTTT.